This TCR beta chain was documented in a study of cytotoxic CD8 clonotypes in ibrutinib-treated CLL (dated by TCRdb to about 2021). General notes on the study: The cohort had about a dozen relapsed/refractory and more than 14 treatment-naive patients; some 17 were IGHV unmutated. Responses were partial in around 25 patients and complete in 2; after median about 70 months follow-up, some 14 stayed in remission and about twelve progressed. The response samples were drawn at a median of roughly twelve months into treatment, with a range of roughly 6 to 36 months. On average, each sample yielded around 270,000 productive templates and roughly 95,000 productive rearrangements. Of the roughly 86 people in the trial, 25 to 30 had longitudinal samples available. Cryopreserved peripheral blood mononuclear cells were obtained before treatment, at response, and at either sustained remission or disease progression. Patients were still on ibrutinib when every remission and progressive disease sample was collected.

The sample's time point label, decoded: roughly 25 months on ibrutinib. For TCR beta library preparation, around 2.1 micrograms of genomic DNA were extracted from the cryopreserved PBMCs. High-throughput TCR beta sequencing was performed on longitudinal blood samples from CLL patients receiving ibrutinib monotherapy. The patients were enrolled in a single-center, open-label phase 2 trial of ibrutinib monotherapy. From the cysteine up to the phenylalanine, the CDR3 has a length of 13 residues. Only the CDR3 DNA is retained, 39 bases long and in frame from the first base. CDR1 and CDR2 were assigned from the germline V gene as MNHEY and SVGAGI. After removal of 6 bases from V and 6 bases from J, the junction retains 8 bases not matched to a gene. Here is what the overall study found, with its caveats: Public clonotypes were rare and either contracted or stayed stable during treatment, and the rise in clonality at ibrutinib response reflected the expansion of private clonotypes. Sampling times were not matched between sustained-remission and progressing patients, and lymph node repertoires were not studied. An increase in clonality was observed at ibrutinib response, with clonality remaining stable during sustained remission and falling back toward baseline at progression. Baseline clonality exceeded that of age-matched healthy donors and correlated strongly with circulating CD8+ T-cell counts.

As concerns this clone: Its target antigen remains unknown. Within one base of it there is no much larger clone, and no base qualities were kept.

On a MiSeq, deep resolution sequencing aimed for a depth between 1 in 1 million and 1 in 200,000 T cells, with each clonotype covered approximately 9.2x on average. The immunoSEQ hsTCRB Kit was used to generate the TCR beta libraries. As for the original processing: The data were analyzed with ImmunoSEQ Analyzer and ImmunoSEQ Data Assistant, and V, D and J gene assignments followed IMGT definitions. Clonality was computed as one minus normalized Shannon entropy of productive rearrangement frequencies, ranging from 0 to 1. Only overrepresented clonotypes making up at least 0.05% of the repertoire of each patient were included in the public clonotype analysis. Repertoires from about a dozen age-matched healthy donors in immuneACCESS were used as clonality controls. TCRdb mirrors the immuneACCESS table, restricted to in-frame sequences. Some clones are absent from its copies; in checked studies, under half trace to an unresolved V gene, and the reason for the others is unknown. The D gene and trimming were derived from the DNA, and the V and J assignments and clone size from that table. This sample comprises 140,000 to 150,000 clones, 76% of them detected only once. 5% to 5.5% of the sample is held by the ten biggest clonotypes.

The TCR sequence derives from a human donor with chronic lymphocytic leukemia. This chain joins TRBV6-5 to TRBJ2-7, and TRBD2 matches 7 of the central bases. The sample was PBMCs, taken after 24 months of ibrutinib treatment. CDR3 region: CASSRGGSFEQYF. Here is the DNA: TGTGCCAGCAGCCGGGGCGGGAGTTTCGAGCAGTACTTC.